This note documents a single TCR beta chain sequence. These data belong to a study of cytomegalovirus exposure and HLA in healthy donors. PCR was performed using 60 Vbeta and 13 Jbeta primers. Here immunoSEQ multiplex PCR was the method, and the copy in TCRdb shows in-frame clones only, minus some. Of 55,000 to 80,000 clones listed, roughly 73% are singletons. CDR1 SEHNR and CDR2 FQNEAQ come from the germline V gene (reference sequence). V was clipped by 5 bases and J by 7 bases; unmatched bases: 16. This CDR3 is built from 17 residues. The rearrangement joins TRBV7-9 to TRBJ1-2; 10 nucleotides align to TRBD1. Sequences were obtained from PBMCs. This TCR was sampled from a middle-aged man in good health and CMV-seronegative. DNA for the CDR3: TGTGCCAGCAGCCCCGGGACAGGGGTATTTGGAATGGGTGGCTACACCTTC. It is translated as CASSPGTGVFGMGGYTF.